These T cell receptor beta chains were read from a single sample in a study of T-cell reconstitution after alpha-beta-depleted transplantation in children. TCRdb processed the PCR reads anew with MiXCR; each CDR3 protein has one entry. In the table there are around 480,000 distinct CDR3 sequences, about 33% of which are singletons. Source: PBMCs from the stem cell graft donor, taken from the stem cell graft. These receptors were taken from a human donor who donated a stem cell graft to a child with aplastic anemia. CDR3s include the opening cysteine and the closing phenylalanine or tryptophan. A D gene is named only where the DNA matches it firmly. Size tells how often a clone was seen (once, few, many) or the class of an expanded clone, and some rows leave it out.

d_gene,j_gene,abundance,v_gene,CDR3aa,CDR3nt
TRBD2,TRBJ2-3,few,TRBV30,CAWTPRTSPDTQYF,TGTGCCTGGACCCCAAGGACTAGCCCAGATACGCAGTATTTT
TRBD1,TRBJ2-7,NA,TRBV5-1,CASSGQSGGEQYF,TGCGCCAGCAGCGGCCAGTCAGGGGGCGAGCAGTACTTC
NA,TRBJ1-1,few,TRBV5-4,CASSWGTGEHEAFF,TGTGCCAGCAGCTGGGGTACAGGCGAACATGAAGCTTTCTTT
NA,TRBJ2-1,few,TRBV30,CAMEVPYDNEQFF,TGTGCCATGGAGGTCCCCTATGACAATGAGCAGTTCTTC
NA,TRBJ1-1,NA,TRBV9,CASSVATRTEAFF,TGTGCCAGCAGCGTAGCTACTCGGACTGAAGCTTTCTTT
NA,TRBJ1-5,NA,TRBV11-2,CASTKTGLSNQPQHF,TGTGCCAGCACAAAGACAGGACTTAGCAATCAGCCCCAGCATTTT
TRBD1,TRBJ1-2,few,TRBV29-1,CSVHARQGVSRVGYTF,TGCAGCGTACACGCTCGACAGGGGGTCTCTCGAGTTGGCTACACCTTC
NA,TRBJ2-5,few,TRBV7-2,CASSTTPQETQYF,TGTGCCAGCAGCACGACACCGCAAGAGACCCAGTACTTC
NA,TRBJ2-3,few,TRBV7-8,CASSLDGTLKDTQYF,TGTGCCAGCAGCCTAGACGGGACTCTAAAAGATACGCAGTATTTT
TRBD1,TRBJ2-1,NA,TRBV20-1,CSAKEELTGGAAGSYNEQFF,TGCAGTGCAAAGGAAGAGCTGACAGGGGGCGCGGCGGGCTCCTACAATGAGCAGTTCTTC
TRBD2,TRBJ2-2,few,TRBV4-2,CASSLPGLAGGTTGELFF,TGTGCCAGCAGCCTGCCCGGTCTAGCGGGAGGAACCACCGGGGAGCTGTTTTTT
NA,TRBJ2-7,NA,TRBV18,CASSPPQSSDEQYF,TGTGCCAGCTCACCACCCCAAAGTTCAGACGAGCAGTACTTC
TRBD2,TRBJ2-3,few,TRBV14,CASSPRTSGLGDTQYF,TGTGCCAGCAGCCCCCGGACTAGCGGCCTAGGGGATACGCAGTATTTT
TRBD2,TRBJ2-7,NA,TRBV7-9,CASSQRPAGVQYEQYF,TGTGCCAGCAGCCAGAGACCAGCGGGAGTACAATACGAGCAGTACTTC
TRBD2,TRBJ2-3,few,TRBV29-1,CSSWPGGFTDTQYF,TGCAGTTCCTGGCCGGGGGGGTTCACAGATACGCAGTATTTT
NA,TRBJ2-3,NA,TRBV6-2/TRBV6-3,CASNMAGTDTQYF,TGTGCCAGCAACATGGCCGGCACAGATACGCAGTATTTT
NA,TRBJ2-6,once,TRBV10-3,CAIRTSTGFGANVLTF,TGTGCCATCAGAACCTCAACAGGGTTCGGGGCCAACGTCCTGACTTTC
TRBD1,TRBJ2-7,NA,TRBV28,CASRGGQANTYEQYF,TGTGCCAGCAGAGGCGGACAGGCAAACACCTACGAGCAGTACTTC
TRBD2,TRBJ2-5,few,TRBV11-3,CASSSRLADETQYF,TGTGCCAGCAGCTCACGACTAGCGGACGAGACCCAGTACTTC
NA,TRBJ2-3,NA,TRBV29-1,CSGRVSTDTQYF,TGCAGCGGGCGGGTGTCCACAGATACGCAGTATTTT
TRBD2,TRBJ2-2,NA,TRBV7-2,CASSPLMAGVTGELFF,TGTGCCAGCAGCCCTTTGATGGCGGGGGTTACCGGGGAGCTGTTTTTT
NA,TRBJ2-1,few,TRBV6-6,CASSYSQREQFF,TGTGCCAGCAGTTACTCGCAGCGGGAGCAGTTCTTC
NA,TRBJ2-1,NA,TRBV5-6,CASSKTEYEQFF,TGTGCCAGCAGCAAGACAGAGTATGAGCAGTTCTTC
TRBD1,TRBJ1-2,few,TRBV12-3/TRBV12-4,CASSARGTGNYGYTF,TGTGCCAGCAGCGCCCGCGGGACAGGGAACTATGGCTACACCTTC
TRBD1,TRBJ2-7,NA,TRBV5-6,CASRWTGGPYEQYF,TGTGCCAGCAGATGGACAGGGGGACCCTACGAGCAGTACTTC
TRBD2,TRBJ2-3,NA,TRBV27,CASSTPGLAEADTQYF,TGTGCCAGCAGTACACCGGGACTAGCGGAGGCGGATACGCAGTATTTT
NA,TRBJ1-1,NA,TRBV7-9,CASSPRGANTEAFF,TGTGCCAGCAGCCCTAGGGGGGCGAACACTGAAGCTTTCTTT
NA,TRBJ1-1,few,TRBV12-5,CASGGLLLNTEAFF,TGTGCTAGTGGTGGACTGCTCTTGAACACTGAAGCTTTCTTT
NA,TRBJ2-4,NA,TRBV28,CASSQTRTAKNIQYF,TGTGCCAGCAGTCAAACTAGGACAGCCAAAAACATTCAGTACTTC
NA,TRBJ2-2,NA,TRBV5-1,CASSSVSTGELFF,TGCGCCAGCAGCTCAGTTAGCACCGGGGAGCTGTTTTTT
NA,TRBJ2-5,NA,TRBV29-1,CSVDERLEETQYF,TGCAGCGTCGACGAGAGGTTAGAAGAGACCCAGTACTTC
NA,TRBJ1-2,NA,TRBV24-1,CATSDPGRSNYGYTF,TGTGCCACCAGTGACCCGGGCAGATCTAACTATGGCTACACCTTC
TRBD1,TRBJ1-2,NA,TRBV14,CASSQIPGQSYGYTF,TGTGCCAGCAGCCAAATACCGGGACAGAGCTATGGCTACACCTTC
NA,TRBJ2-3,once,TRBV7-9,CASSLRPQGPDTQYF,TGTGCCAGCAGCTTAAGGCCACAAGGCCCAGATACGCAGTATTTT
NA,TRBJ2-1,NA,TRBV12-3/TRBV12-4,CASSLAAGGREQFF,TGTGCCAGCAGTTTAGCGGCAGGCGGCCGCGAGCAGTTCTTC
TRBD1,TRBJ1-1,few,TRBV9,CASSISTATGDTEAFF,TGTGCCAGCAGCATATCCACTGCGACAGGGGACACTGAAGCTTTCTTT
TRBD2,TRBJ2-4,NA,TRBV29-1,CSVELWEGSIQYF,TGCAGCGTTGAGTTGTGGGAGGGGAGCATTCAGTACTTC
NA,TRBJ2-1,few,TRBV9,CASSARQGGNEQFF,TGTGCCAGCAGCGCCCGTCAGGGGGGCAATGAGCAGTTCTTC
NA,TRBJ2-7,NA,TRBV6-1,CASIRDRAVYEQYF,TGTGCCAGCATCCGAGACAGAGCAGTCTACGAGCAGTACTTC
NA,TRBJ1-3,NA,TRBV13,CASSYIQTEYSGNTIYF,TGTGCCAGCAGCTACATACAGACAGAGTACTCTGGAAACACCATATATTTT
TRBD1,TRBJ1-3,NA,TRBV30,CAWGQGALSSGNTIYF,TGTGCCTGGGGACAGGGGGCTCTGAGCTCTGGAAACACCATATATTTT
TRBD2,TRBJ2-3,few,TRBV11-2,CASSLIPLAGVGTDTQYF,TGTGCCAGCAGCCTCATCCCTCTGGCGGGGGTGGGGACAGATACGCAGTATTTT
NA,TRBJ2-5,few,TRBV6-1,CASRTRFYTETQYF,TGTGCCAGCAGAACGAGGTTTTATACGGAGACCCAGTACTTC
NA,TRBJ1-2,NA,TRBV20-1,CSARGWADNYGYTF,TGCAGTGCTAGAGGCTGGGCGGATAACTATGGCTACACCTTC
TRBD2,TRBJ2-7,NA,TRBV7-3,CASSLTVGLAGEISEQYF,TGTGCCAGCAGCTTAACGGTGGGACTAGCGGGAGAAATTAGCGAGCAGTACTTC
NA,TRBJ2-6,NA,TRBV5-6,CASGRVTGANVLTF,TGTGCCAGCGGCAGGGTTACTGGGGCCAACGTCCTGACTTTC
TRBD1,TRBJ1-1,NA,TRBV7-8,CATGPGGDEAFF,TGTGCGACCGGGCCAGGGGGCGATGAAGCTTTCTTT
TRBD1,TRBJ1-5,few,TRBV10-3,CAISERGTDSNQPQHF,TGTGCCATCAGTGAGCGGGGGACAGACAGCAATCAGCCCCAGCATTTT
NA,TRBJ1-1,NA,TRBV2,CASSDRPMNTEAFF,TGTGCCAGCAGTGACCGGCCTATGAACACTGAAGCTTTCTTT
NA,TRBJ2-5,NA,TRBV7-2,CASSFASLETQYF,TGTGCCAGCAGCTTTGCGAGTCTGGAGACCCAGTACTTC
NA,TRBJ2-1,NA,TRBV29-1,CSVEGGPAYNEQFF,TGCAGCGTTGAAGGGGGGCCGGCCTACAATGAGCAGTTCTTC
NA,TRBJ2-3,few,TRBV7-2,CASSLMGGPDTQYF,TGTGCCAGCAGCTTAATGGGGGGCCCAGATACGCAGTATTTT
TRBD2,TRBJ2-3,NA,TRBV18,CASSRGLAGANLGTDTQYF,TGTGCCAGCTCACGGGGACTAGCGGGAGCGAACCTCGGCACAGATACGCAGTATTTT
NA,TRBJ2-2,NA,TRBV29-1,CSVDGGLNTGELFF,TGCAGCGTTGACGGGGGACTGAACACCGGGGAGCTGTTTTTT
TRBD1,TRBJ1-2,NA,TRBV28,CASSVYRGVLNYGYTF,TGTGCCAGCAGTGTCTACAGGGGGGTTCTTAACTATGGCTACACCTTC
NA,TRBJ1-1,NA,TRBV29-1,CSATHIRMAEAFF,TGCAGCGCTACCCACATACGGATGGCTGAAGCTTTCTTT
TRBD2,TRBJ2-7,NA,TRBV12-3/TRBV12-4,CASSLSAGVSYEQYF,TGTGCCAGCAGTCTCTCGGCGGGAGTCTCCTACGAGCAGTACTTC